These 25 T cell receptor beta chains originate from one sample sequenced in a study of control samples from healthy donors and cancer patients. The table came from immunoSEQ multiplex PCR; TCRdb's copy has only in-frame clones and leaves some out. Among 150,000 or so clones listed, 93% were seen once. The sequencing input was blood. The receptors here all came from a man aged 18 to 30 in good health.

The chain joins TRBV30 to TRBJ1-1; no reliable D call. The CDR3 has 16 amino acids. Germline CDR1 reads GTSNPN; CDR2 reads SVGIG (reference sequence). Trimming cost V 3 bases and J 0 bases, with 17 bases left between them. The chain's CDR3 is CAWSPARSPVNTEAFF. The DNA of the CDR3 is TGTGCCTGGAGCCCGGCTCGATCACCAGTGAACACTGAAGCTTTCTTT.

The genes are TRBV3-1 (or the pseudogene TRBV3-2) and TRBJ1-2; 8 nucleotides line up with TRBD1. Germline V gene data show CDR1 as LGHDT and CDR2 as YNNKEL (reference sequence). CDR3 length equals 13 residues. The J segment lost 6 bases and the V segment lost 4 bases, leaving 4 bases of the junction unmatched. CDR3 sequence: CASSRGTGHGYTF. The DNA for the CDR3 is TGTGCCAGCAGCCGAGGGACAGGACATGGCTACACCTTC.

The chain links TRBV6-5 to TRBJ1-5; D call uncertain. The germline V and J ends were trimmed by 2 bases and 6 bases, with 11 bases remaining between them. CDR3 length: 14 amino acids. From germline, CDR1 is MNHEY and CDR2 SVGAGI. The CDR3, as DNA: TGTGCCAGCAGTTACGAGGAGGGAACTCAGCCCCAGCATTTT. It codes for CASSYEEGTQPQHF.

V is TRBV30 and J is TRBJ2-2; D is possibly TRBD1 or TRBD2 (5 bases each). This CDR3 is built from 14 residues. From germline, CDR1 is GTSNPN and CDR2 SVGIG (reference sequence). Trimming removed 5 bases at V and 4 bases at J, with 14 bases between. CDR3 sequence: CAWVEGAGTGELFF. CDR3 nucleotide sequence: TGTGCCTGGGTCGAAGGGGCGGGCACCGGGGAGCTGTTTTTT. The full variable domain, its missing parts supplied by reference TRBV30 and TRBJ2-2, is SQTIHQWPATLVQPVGSPLSLECTVEGTSNPNLYWYRQAAGRGLQLLFYSVGIGQISSEVPQNLSASRPQDRQFILSSKKLLLSDSGFYLCAWVEGAGTGELFFGEGSRLTVL.

This chain connects TRBV3-1 (or the pseudogene TRBV3-2) to TRBJ2-2, with D possibly called TRBD1 or TRBD2 (5 bases each). V lost 4 bases, J lost 8 bases, and 23 bases lay in between. This CDR3 comprises 17 residues. Per the germline V gene, CDR1 is LGHDT and CDR2 is YNNKEL (reference sequence). The CDR3 DNA reads as TGTGCCAGCAGCCGAAACCCGGGACCCTCAACGGTGGGGGAGCTGTTTTTT. It yields the protein CASSRNPGPSTVGELFF.

This rearrangement joins TRBV18 to TRBJ2-3; D remains unclear. CDR1 KGHSH and CDR2 LQKENI come from the germline V gene. Trimming removed 3 bases at V and 4 bases at J, with 8 bases between. The CDR3 contains 13 residues. CDR3 loop: CASSPFESDTQYF. The CDR3 DNA reads TGTGCCAGCTCACCCTTCGAGTCAGATACGCAGTATTTT.

The CDR3 sequence: CASSIGPNSYEQYF. Here the CDR3 DNA reads TGTGCCAGTAGTATAGGACCGAACTCCTACGAGCAGTACTTC. J is TRBJ2-7 and V is TRBV19; D gene ambiguous. The V end lost 1 base, the J end lost 0 bases, and 7 bases lay between the germline ends. The CDR3 runs 14 residues. CDR1 and CDR2 from the germline V gene are LNHDA and SQIVND (reference sequence).

V is TRBV5-1 and J is TRBJ1-2; 7 bases agree with TRBD1. CDR3 length equals 13 residues. The trim removed 4 bases at V and 2 bases at J, leaving 2 bases unmatched. Looked up from germline, CDR1 is SGHRS and CDR2 is YFSETQ. This chain's CDR3 is CASSQGENYGYTF. CDR3 nucleotides: TGCGCCAGCAGCCAGGGGGAGAACTATGGCTACACCTTC.

This chain links TRBV5-4 with TRBJ2-1, with 7 bases aligning to TRBD2. This CDR3 is built from 13 residues. Trimming removed 0 bases from V and 10 bases from J; junction bases left unmatched: 4. The germline CDR1 and CDR2 sequences are SGHNT and YYREEE (reference sequence). The DNA for the CDR3 is TGTGCCAGCAGCTTGGAGCCTAGCGGCGAGCAGTTCTTC. Encoded protein: CASSLEPSGEQFF.

The chain recombines TRBV19 with TRBJ1-5; D may be TRBD1 (6 bases). Germline V gives CDR1 LNHDA, CDR2 SQIVND (reference sequence). The CDR3 is 13 amino acids. Trimming cost V 8 bases and J 7 bases, with 15 bases left between them. The CDR3 DNA reads TGTGCCAGTGGTAGACAGGATCGGCAGCCCCAGCATTTT. It encodes CASGRQDRQPQHF. Full variable domain (rest looked up from reference TRBV19 and TRBJ1-5): DGGITQSPKYLFRKEGQNVTLSCEQNLNHDAMYWYRQDPGQGLRLIYYSQIVNDFQKGDIAEGYSVSREKKESFPLTVTSAQKNPTAFYLCASGRQDRQPQHFGDGTRLSIL.

In its sample, this clone was seen once. V and J are TRBV19 and TRBJ1-2; 8 bases match TRBD1. CDR1 and CDR2 (germline): LNHDA, SQIVND (reference sequence). This CDR3 is built from 15 residues. V lost 9 bases and J lost 0; bases outside the gene matches: 9. Here the CDR3 DNA reads TGTGCCAGCGGACAGGGCCGCGGTTCTAACTATGGCTACACCTTC. Translating gives CASGQGRGSNYGYTF. Looking up the rest from reference TRBV19 and TRBJ1-2 gives the full variable domain: DGGITQSPKYLFRKEGQNVTLSCEQNLNHDAMYWYRQDPGQGLRLIYYSQIVNDFQKGDIAEGYSVSREKKESFPLTVTSAQKNPTAFYLCASGQGRGSNYGYTFGSGTRLTVV.

This chain links TRBV5-1 with TRBJ2-7, with 8 positions matching TRBD1. Germline V gene lookup returns CDR1 SGHRS and CDR2 YFSETQ. This CDR3 spans 13 amino acids. V gave up 0 bases and J gave up 6 bases; unmatched junction bases: 2. In DNA form, the CDR3 reads TGCGCCAGCAGCTTGGGACAGGGGAGCGAGCAGTACTTC. Translating it yields CASSLGQGSEQYF.

V gene TRBV27 combines with J gene TRBJ1-5, with D perhaps matching TRBD1 (6 bases). This CDR3 spans 15 amino acids. Looked up from germline, CDR1 is MNHEY and CDR2 is SMNVEV (reference sequence). V was shortened by 2 bases and J by 4 bases, with 12 bases between the two germline ends. The CDR3 DNA follows: TGTGCCAGCAGTTTAAGGGCAGGGGAAAATCAGCCCCAGCATTTT. This translates into CASSLRAGENQPQHF.

This rearrangement joins TRBV19 to TRBJ1-5; D gene unclear. Looked up from germline, CDR1 is LNHDA and CDR2 is SQIVND (reference sequence). CDR3 length: 13 amino acids. The germline V and J ends were trimmed by 7 bases and 7 bases, with 14 bases remaining between them. CDR3 DNA: TGTGCCAGTACGCGCGGGGTTGGCCAGCCCCAGCATTTT. This codes for CASTRGVGQPQHF.

The rearrangement links TRBV28 to TRBJ2-7, with D hard to call. Trimming shortened V by 7 bases and J by 6 bases, and 7 bases separated the two germline ends. There are 10 residues in the CDR3. In germline, CDR1 is MDHEN, CDR2 SYDVKM. The CDR3 bases are TGTGCCAGCAAAGGTTCCGAGCAGTACTTC. This gives the protein CASKGSEQYF.

The V call is TRBV27, the J call TRBJ2-1; D gene uncertain. V lost 5 bases to trimming and J lost 10 bases, with 21 bases between them. This CDR3 spans 15 amino acids. Germline CDR1 is MNHEY and CDR2 is SMNVEV (reference sequence). The CDR3 nucleotides are TGTGCCAGCAGTCCCCTTTTTGTGGATAGCTCCGAGCAGTTCTTC. Translated, it gives CASSPLFVDSSEQFF.

The chain has TRBV11-3 and TRBJ2-3; D gene unclear. The CDR3 consists of 14 residues. Deletions cut 5 bases from V and 2 bases from J, with 11 bases between. Germline values: CDR1 SGHNT, CDR2 YENEEA. For the CDR3, the DNA is TGTGCCAGCAGCCCCACAGCGATCACAGATACGCAGTATTTT. Translated, it gives CASSPTAITDTQYF.

Here the CDR3 reads CATTGTSFGEQFF. The CDR3 DNA reads as TGTGCCACCACCGGGACTAGCTTTGGTGAGCAGTTCTTC. The V and J genes are TRBV24-1 and TRBJ2-1; TRBD2 matches 9 bases. CDR3 length equals 13 residues. Germline trimming cut 8 bases from V and 9 bases from J; bases unmatched to any gene: 7. The germline gives CDR1 KGHDR, CDR2 SFDVKD.

This chain connects TRBV13 to TRBJ1-6, with 8 bases that match TRBD1. The V segment lost 5 bases and the J segment 10 bases; nucleotides outside the gene matches: 10. This CDR3 is built from 15 residues. Germline loops: CDR1 PRHDT, CDR2 FYEKMQ (reference sequence). CDR3 protein: CASSPGTGAGSPLHF. The CDR3 nucleotides are TGTGCCAGCAGCCCAGGGACAGGCGCTGGGTCACCCCTCCACTTT.

The chain recombines TRBV5-5 with TRBJ1-5; D perhaps matches TRBD1 (5 bases). The germline V gene encodes CDR1 SGHKS and CDR2 YYEKEE (reference sequence). V lost 4 bases and J 9 bases, leaving 23 bases between the germline ends. The CDR3 totals 16 residues. CDR3 sequence reads: CASSELPGRSEGPQHF. CDR3 coding DNA: TGTGCCAGCAGCGAACTACCGGGACGATCAGAAGGGCCCCAGCATTTT.

Only a few counts were recorded for this clone. This chain joins TRBV19 and TRBJ2-2; 7 bases are a match to TRBD1. Per germline, CDR1 LNHDA and CDR2 SQIVND (reference sequence). The junction had 4 bases not matched to a gene; V was cut back by 6 bases and J by 0 bases. This CDR3 has 15 amino acids. In nucleotides, the CDR3 is TGTGCCAGTAGAACCGGGACAGCGAACACCGGGGAGCTGTTTTTT. This encodes CASRTGTANTGELFF.

The chain links TRBV7-2 to TRBJ1-3, with 7 bases aligning to TRBD1. Per germline, CDR1 SGHTA and CDR2 FQGNSA. Trimming at V came to 5 bases and at J to 0 bases, leaving 7 bases not matched to a gene. The CDR3 is made up of 16 amino acids. The CDR3 DNA sequence: TGTGCCAGCAGCGGGGACAGTTTCCTCTCTGGAAACACCATATATTTT. This sequence encodes CASSGDSFLSGNTIYF.

Only a few counts were recorded for this clone. The chain combines TRBV5-1 with TRBJ2-7; possible D gene TRBD1, 7 bases. This CDR3 spans 16 amino acids. The V gene's germline CDR1 is SGHRS and CDR2 YFSETQ. V was trimmed by 1 base and J by 3 bases, leaving 17 bases between them. As DNA, the CDR3 is TGCGCCAGCAGCTTGCCCCAGGGGGGAAACGACTACGAGCAGTACTTC. It specifies CASSLPQGGNDYEQYF.

This rearrangement joins TRBV6-1 to TRBJ1-1, with D hard to call. The CDR3 extends over 12 amino acids. V lost 3 bases and J 11 bases, leaving 13 bases between the germline ends. Per the germline V gene, CDR1 is MNHNS and CDR2 is SASEGT. The CDR3 loop reads CASSDRLSQAFF. The CDR3 nucleotides read TGTGCCAGCAGTGATCGTCTCAGCCAGGCTTTCTTT.

The chain links TRBV19 to TRBJ1-1; no reliable D call. Germline V gives CDR1 LNHDA, CDR2 SQIVND (reference sequence). V lost 3 bases and J 5 bases, leaving 13 bases between the germline ends. The CDR3 has 14 residues. The CDR3 DNA sequence: TGTGCCAGTAGTATCGACCGTCGAGATACTGAAGCTTTCTTT. Its protein is CASSIDRRDTEAFF.